This T cell receptor beta chain was documented in a study of T cell repertoires in cytomegalovirus infection. TCRdb independently ran MiXCR on the reads; one entry per CDR3 protein. The sample contains 150,000 to 200,000 distinct CDR3 sequences, roughly 18% of which appear only once. This clonotype was recorded a few times. This receptor was taken from a human donor in good health (CMV status not recorded). Some clones in this sample may be carry-over from other donors' samples. What was sequenced was CD8+ T cells from PBMCs.

The DNA for the CDR3 is TGTGCCAGCAGTTACCGGGACAGGAACTACGAGCAGTACTTC. This gives the protein CASSYRDRNYEQYF. J is TRBJ2-7 and V is TRBV6-2 or TRBV6-3; 8 nucleotides line up with TRBD1. The germline V gene has CDR1 MNHEY and CDR2 SVGEGT. CDR3 length: 14 residues. Trimming cost V 2 bases and J 3 bases; bases outside gene matches: 3.